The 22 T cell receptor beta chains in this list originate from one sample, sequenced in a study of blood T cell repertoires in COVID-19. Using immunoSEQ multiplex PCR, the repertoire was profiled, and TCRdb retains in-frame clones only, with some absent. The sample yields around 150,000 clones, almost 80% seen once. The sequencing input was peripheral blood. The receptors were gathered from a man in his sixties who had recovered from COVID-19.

DNA for the CDR3: TGTGCCAGCAGCGTAGAGTCAGGATCTATCTATGGCTACACCTTC. Translation gives CASSVESGSIYGYTF. This chain uses TRBV9 with TRBJ1-2; D not certain. Trimming took off 0 bases at V and 4 bases at J, with 13 bases between the two ends. The CDR3 extends over 15 amino acids. Germline V gene sequence: CDR1 SGDLS, CDR2 YYNGEE.

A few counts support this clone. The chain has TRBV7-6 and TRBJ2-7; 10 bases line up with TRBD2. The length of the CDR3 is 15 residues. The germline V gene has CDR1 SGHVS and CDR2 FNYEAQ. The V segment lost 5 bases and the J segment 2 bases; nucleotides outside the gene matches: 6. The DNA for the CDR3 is TGTGCCAGCAGCCCCCTAGCGGGAGTTCCCTACGAGCAGTACTTC. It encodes CASSPLAGVPYEQYF.

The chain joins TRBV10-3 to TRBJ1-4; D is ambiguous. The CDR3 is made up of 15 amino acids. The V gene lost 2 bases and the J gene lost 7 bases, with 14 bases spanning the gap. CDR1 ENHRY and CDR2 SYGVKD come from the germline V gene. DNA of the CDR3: TGTGCCATCAGTGAGCCTGGACGGGGAAGTGAAAAACTGTTTTTT. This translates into CAISEPGRGSEKLFF.

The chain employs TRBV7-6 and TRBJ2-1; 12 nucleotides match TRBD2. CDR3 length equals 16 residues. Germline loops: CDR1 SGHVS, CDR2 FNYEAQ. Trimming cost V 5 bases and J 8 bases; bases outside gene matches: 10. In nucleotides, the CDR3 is TGTGCCAGCAGCCCCTCCGCTAGCGGGGGGGCCTATGAGCAGTTCTTC. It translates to CASSPSASGGAYEQFF.

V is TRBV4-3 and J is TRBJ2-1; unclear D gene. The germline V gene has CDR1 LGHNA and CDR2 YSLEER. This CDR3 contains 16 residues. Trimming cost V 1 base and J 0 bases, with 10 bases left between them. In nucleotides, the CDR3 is TGCGCCAGCAGCCAAGCCCTAGGCAGCTCCTACAATGAGCAGTTCTTC. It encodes CASSQALGSSYNEQFF.

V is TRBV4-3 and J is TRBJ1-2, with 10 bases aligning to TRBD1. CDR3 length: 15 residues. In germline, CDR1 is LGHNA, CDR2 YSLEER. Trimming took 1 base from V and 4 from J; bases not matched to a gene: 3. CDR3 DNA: TGCGCCAGCAGCCAAGGGACAGGGGGGATCTATGGCTACACCTTC. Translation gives CASSQGTGGIYGYTF.

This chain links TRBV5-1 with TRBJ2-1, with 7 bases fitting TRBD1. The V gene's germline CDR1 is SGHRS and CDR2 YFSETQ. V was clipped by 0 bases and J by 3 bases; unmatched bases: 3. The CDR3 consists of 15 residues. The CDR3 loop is CASSLAQGDYNEQFF. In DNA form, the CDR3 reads TGCGCCAGCAGCTTGGCGCAGGGGGACTACAATGAGCAGTTCTTC.

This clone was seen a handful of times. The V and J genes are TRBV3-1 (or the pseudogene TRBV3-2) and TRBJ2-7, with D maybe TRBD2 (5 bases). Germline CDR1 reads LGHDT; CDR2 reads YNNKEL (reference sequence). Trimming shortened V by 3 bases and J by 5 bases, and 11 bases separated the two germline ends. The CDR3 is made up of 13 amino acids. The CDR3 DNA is TGTGCCAGCAGCCATAGGACTTACCACGAGCAGTACTTC. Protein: CASSHRTYHEQYF.

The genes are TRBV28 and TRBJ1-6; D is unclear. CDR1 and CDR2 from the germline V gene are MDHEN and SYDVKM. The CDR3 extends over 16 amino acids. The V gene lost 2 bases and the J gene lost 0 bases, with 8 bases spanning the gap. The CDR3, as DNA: TGTGCCAGCAGTTTAGCGGGGAGCTCCTATAATTCACCCCTCCACTTT. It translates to CASSLAGSSYNSPLHF.

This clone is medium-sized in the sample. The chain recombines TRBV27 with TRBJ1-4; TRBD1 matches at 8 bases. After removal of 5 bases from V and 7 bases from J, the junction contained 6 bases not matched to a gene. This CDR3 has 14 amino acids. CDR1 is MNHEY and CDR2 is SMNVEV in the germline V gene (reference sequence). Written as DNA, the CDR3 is TGTGCCAGCAGTATCACCGGGACAGGTGAAAAACTGTTTTTT. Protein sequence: CASSITGTGEKLFF. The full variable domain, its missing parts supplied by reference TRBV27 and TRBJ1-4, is EAQVTQNPRYLITVTGKKLTVTCSQNMNHEYMSWYRQDPGLGLRQIYYSMNVEVTDKGDVPEGYKVSRKEKRNFPLILESPSPNQTSLYFCASSITGTGEKLFFGSGTQLSVL.

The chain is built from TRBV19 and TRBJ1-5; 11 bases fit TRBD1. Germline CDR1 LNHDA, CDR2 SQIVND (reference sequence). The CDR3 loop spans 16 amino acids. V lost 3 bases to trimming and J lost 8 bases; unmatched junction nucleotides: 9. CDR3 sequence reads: CASSMRGTGGLEPQHF. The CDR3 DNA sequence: TGTGCCAGTAGTATGAGGGGGACAGGGGGACTGGAGCCCCAGCATTTT.

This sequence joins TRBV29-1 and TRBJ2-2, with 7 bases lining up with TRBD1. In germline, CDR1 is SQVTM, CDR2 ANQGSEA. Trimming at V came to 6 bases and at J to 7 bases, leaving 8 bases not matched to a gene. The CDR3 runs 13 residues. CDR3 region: CSVGWTGNGELFF. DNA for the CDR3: TGCAGCGTGGGATGGACAGGAAACGGGGAGCTGTTTTTT.

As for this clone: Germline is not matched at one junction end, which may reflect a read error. CDR3: CASSQGGPSGSTEHRGAVF. The DNA for the CDR3 is TGCGCCAGCAGCCAAGGGGGTCCCTCGGGCAGCACCGAACACCGGGGAGCTGTTTTT. The J gene is TRBJ2-2, the V gene TRBV4-3, with D maybe TRBD2 (5 bases). The germline gives CDR1 LGHNA, CDR2 YSLEER. This CDR3 comprises 19 residues.

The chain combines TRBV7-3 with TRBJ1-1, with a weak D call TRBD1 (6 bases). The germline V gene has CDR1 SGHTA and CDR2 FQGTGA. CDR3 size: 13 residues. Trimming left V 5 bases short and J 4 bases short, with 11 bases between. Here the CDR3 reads CASSPGGATEAFF. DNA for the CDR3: TGTGCCAGCAGCCCGGGGGGGGCCACTGAAGCTTTCTTT.

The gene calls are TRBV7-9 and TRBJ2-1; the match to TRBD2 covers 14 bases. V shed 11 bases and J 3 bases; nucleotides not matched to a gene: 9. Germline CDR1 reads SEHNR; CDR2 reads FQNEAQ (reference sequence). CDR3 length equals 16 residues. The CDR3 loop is CAGGLAGGPIYNEQFF. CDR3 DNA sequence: TGTGCCGGCGGACTAGCGGGAGGCCCGATCTACAATGAGCAGTTCTTC.

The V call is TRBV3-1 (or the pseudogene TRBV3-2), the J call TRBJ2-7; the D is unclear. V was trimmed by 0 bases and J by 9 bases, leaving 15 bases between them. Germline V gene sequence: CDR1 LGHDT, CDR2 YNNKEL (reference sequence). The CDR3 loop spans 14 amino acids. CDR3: CASSQDNRLLGQYF. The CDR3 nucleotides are TGTGCCAGCAGCCAAGACAACCGACTGTTGGGGCAGTACTTC.

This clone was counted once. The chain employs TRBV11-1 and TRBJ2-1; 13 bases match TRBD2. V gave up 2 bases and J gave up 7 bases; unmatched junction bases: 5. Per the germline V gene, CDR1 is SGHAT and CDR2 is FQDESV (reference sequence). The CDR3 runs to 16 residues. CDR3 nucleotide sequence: TGTGCCAGCAGCTTAAGTTCGACTAGCGGGAGGAATGAGCAGTTCTTC. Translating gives CASSLSSTSGRNEQFF.

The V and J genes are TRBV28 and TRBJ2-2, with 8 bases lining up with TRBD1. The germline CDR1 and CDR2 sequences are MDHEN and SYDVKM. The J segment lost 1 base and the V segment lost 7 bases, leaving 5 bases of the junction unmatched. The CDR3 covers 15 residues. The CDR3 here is CASISGQGNTGELFF. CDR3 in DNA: TGTGCCAGCATTTCAGGACAGGGGAACACCGGGGAGCTGTTTTTT.

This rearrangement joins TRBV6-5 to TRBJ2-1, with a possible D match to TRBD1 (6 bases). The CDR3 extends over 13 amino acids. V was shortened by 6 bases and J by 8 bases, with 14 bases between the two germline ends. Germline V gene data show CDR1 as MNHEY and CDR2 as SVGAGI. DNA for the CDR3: TGTGCCAGCAGGTCCACACAGGGCCATGAGCAGTTCTTC. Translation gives CASRSTQGHEQFF.

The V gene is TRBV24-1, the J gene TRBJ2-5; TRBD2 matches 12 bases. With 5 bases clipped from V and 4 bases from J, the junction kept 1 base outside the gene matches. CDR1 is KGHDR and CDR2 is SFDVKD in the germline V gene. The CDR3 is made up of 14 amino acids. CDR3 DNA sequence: TGTGCCACCAGTGGGGGACTAGCGGGAGAGACCCAGTACTTC. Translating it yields CATSGGLAGETQYF.

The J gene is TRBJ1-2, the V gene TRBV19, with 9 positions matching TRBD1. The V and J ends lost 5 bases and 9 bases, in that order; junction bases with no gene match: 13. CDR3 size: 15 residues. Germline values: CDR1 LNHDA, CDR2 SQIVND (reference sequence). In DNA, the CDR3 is TGTGCCAGTAGTTCCCGGGACAGGGCTGAATTTAGCTACACCTTC. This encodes CASSSRDRAEFSYTF.

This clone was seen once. The CDR3 nucleotides are TGTGCCAGCAGTTTACGGGCAGGGTCGCCCCAGCATTTT. Translating gives CASSLRAGSPQHF. The chain is built from TRBV27 and TRBJ1-5, with a tentative D call TRBD1 (5 bases). Germline V gene sequence: CDR1 MNHEY, CDR2 SMNVEV (reference sequence). CDR3 length: 13 amino acids. V gave up 2 bases and J gave up 9 bases, with 11 bases separating them.